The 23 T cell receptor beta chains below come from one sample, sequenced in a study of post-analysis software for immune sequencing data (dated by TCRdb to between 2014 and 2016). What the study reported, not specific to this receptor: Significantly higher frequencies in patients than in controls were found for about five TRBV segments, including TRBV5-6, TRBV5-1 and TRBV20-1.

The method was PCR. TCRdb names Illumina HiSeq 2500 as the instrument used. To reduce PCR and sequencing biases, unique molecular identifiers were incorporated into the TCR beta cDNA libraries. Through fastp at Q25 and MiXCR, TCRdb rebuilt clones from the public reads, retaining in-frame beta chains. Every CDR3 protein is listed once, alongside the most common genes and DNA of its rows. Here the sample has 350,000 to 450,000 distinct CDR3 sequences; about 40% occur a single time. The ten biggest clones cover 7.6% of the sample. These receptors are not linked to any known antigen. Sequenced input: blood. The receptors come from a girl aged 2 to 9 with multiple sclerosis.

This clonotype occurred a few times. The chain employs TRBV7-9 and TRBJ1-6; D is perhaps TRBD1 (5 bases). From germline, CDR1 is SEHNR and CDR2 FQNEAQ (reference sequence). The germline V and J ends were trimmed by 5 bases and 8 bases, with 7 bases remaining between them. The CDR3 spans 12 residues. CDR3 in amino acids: CASSLGDSPLHF. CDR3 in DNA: TGTGCCAGCAGCCTGGGGGATTCACCCCTCCACTTT.

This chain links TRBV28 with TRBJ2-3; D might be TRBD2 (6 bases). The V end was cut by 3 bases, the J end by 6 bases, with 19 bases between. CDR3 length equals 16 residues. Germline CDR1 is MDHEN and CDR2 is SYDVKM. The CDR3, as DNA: TGTGCCAGCAGTTTGTTTCGGAGGGGTACGAGGGATACGCAGTATTTT. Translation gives CASSLFRRGTRDTQYF.

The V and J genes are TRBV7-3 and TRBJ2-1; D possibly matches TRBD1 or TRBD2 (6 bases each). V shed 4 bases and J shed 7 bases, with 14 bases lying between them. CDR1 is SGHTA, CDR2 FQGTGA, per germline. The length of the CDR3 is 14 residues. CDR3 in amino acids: CASSSGGPLNEQFF. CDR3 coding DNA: TGTGCCAGCAGCTCTGGGGGGCCGTTGAATGAGCAGTTCTTC.

In DNA form, the CDR3 reads TGCAGTGCTGGCGTAGCTAGCGGCTACGAGCAGTACTTC. Protein sequence: CSAGVASGYEQYF. V gene TRBV20-1 combines with J gene TRBJ2-7; TRBD2 agrees at 7 bases. J gave up 3 bases and V 5 bases, and 7 bases lay outside the gene matches. CDR1 DFQATT and CDR2 SNEGSKA come from the germline V gene (reference sequence). This CDR3 comprises 13 residues.

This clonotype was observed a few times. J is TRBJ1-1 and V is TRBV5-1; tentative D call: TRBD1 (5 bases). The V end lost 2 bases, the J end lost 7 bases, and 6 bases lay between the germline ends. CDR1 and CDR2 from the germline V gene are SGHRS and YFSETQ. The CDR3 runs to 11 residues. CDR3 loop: CASSFQGEAFF. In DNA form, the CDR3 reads TGCGCCAGCAGCTTTCAGGGTGAAGCTTTCTTT.

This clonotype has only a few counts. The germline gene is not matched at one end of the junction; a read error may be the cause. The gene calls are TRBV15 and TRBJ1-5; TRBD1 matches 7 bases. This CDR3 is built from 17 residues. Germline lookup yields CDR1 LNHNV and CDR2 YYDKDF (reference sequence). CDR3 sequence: CVTSREGQLHSNQPQHF. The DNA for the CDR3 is TGTGTCACCAGCAGGGAGGGACAGCTCCATAGCAATCAGCCCCAGCATTTT.

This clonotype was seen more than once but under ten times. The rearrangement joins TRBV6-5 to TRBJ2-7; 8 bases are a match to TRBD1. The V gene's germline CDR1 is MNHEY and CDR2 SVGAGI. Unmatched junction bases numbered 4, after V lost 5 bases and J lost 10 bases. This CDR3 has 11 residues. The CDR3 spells CASSTTGAQYF. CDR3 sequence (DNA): TGTGCCAGCAGTACGACAGGGGCACAGTACTTC.

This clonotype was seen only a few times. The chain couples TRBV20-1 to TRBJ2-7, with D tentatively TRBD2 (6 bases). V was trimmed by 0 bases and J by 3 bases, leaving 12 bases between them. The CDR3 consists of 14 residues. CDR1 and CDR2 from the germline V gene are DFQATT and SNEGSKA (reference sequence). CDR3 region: CSARDLGSGYEQYF. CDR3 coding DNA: TGCAGTGCTAGAGATCTCGGGAGCGGCTACGAGCAGTACTTC.

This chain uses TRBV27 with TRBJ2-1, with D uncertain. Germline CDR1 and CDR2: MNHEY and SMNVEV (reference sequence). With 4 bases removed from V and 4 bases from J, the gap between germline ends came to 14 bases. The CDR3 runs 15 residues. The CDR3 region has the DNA TGTGCCAGCAGTTGGCCCCATCTCCTTTACAATGAGCAGTTCTTC. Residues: CASSWPHLLYNEQFF.

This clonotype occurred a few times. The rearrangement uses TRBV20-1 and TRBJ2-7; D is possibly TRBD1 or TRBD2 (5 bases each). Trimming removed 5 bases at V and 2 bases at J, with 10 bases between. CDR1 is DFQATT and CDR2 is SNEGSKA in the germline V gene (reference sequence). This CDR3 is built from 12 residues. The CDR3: CSASGTPYEQYF. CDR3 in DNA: TGCAGTGCTTCCGGGACCCCCTACGAGCAGTACTTC.

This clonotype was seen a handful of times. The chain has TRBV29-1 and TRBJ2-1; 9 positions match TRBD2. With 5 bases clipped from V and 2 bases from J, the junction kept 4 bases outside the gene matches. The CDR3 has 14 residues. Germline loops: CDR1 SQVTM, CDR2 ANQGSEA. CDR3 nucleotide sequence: TGCAGCGTTCCGTCTAGCGGGACCTACAATGAGCAGTTCTTC. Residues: CSVPSSGTYNEQFF.

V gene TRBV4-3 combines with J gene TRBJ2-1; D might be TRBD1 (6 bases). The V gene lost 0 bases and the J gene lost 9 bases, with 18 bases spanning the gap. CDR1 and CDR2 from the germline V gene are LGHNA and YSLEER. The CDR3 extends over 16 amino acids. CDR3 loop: CASSQDPWAGEGEQFF. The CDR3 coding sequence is TGCGCCAGCAGCCAAGATCCTTGGGCAGGGGAAGGTGAGCAGTTCTTC.

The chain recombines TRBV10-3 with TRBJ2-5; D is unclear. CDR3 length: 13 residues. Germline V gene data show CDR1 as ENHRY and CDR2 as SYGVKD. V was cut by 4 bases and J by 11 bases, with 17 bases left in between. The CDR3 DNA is TGTGCCATCAGTGGTATAGGGTCCGATGAGCAGTACTTC. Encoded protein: CAISGIGSDEQYF.

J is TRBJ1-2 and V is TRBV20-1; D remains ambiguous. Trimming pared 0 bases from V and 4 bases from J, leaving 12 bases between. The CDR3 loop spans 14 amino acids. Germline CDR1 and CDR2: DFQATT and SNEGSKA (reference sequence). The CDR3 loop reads CSARDLINTYGYTF. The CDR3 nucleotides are TGCAGTGCTAGAGATCTTATAAACACCTATGGCTACACCTTC.

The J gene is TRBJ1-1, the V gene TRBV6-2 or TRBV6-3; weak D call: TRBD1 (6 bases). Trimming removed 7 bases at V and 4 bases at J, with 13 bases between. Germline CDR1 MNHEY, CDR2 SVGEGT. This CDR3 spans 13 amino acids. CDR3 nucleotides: TGTGCCAGCATCCAGAGAGGGGGCACTGAAGCTTTCTTT. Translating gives CASIQRGGTEAFF.

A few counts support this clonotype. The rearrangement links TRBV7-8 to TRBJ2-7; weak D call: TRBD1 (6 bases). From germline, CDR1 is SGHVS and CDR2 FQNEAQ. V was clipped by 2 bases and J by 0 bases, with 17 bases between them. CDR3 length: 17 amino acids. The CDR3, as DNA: TGTGCCAGCAGCTTAAGACTACAGGGTGGGATCTCCTACGAGCAGTACTTC. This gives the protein CASSLRLQGGISYEQYF.

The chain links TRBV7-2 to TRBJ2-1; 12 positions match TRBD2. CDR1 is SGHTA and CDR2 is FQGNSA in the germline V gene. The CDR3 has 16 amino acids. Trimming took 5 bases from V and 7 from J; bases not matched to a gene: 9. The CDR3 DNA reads TGTGCCAGCAGCCCCCCGGCTAGCGGGGGGGGAAATGAGCAGTTCTTC. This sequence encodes CASSPPASGGGNEQFF.

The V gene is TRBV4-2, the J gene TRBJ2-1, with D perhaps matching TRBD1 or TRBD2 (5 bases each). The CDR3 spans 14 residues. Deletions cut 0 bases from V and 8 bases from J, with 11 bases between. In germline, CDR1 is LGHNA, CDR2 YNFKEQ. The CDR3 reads CASSQEKGTDEQFF. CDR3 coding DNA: TGTGCCAGCAGCCAAGAGAAGGGGACGGATGAGCAGTTCTTC.

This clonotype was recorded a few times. The CDR3 region has the DNA TGTGCCAGCAGTTCGACAGGCTTTGGCTACACCTTC. It specifies CASSSTGFGYTF. The rearrangement links TRBV28 to TRBJ1-2; perhaps TRBD1 as D (6 bases). Trimming removed 4 bases from V and 7 bases from J, with 10 bases in between. The CDR3 extends over 12 amino acids. CDR1 and CDR2 from the germline V gene are MDHEN and SYDVKM.

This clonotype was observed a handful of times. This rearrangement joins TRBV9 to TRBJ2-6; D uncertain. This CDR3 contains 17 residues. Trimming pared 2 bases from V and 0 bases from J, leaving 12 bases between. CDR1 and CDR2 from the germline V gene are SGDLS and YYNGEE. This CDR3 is CASSVSLPTSGANVLTF. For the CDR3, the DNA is TGTGCCAGCAGCGTCTCCCTCCCCACCTCTGGGGCCAACGTCCTGACTTTC. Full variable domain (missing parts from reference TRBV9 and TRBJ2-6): DSGVTQTPKHLITATGQRVTLRCSPRSGDLSVYWYQQSLDQGLQFLIQYYNGEERAKGNILERFSAQQFPDLHSELNLSSLELGDSALYFCASSVSLPTSGANVLTFGAGSRLTVL.

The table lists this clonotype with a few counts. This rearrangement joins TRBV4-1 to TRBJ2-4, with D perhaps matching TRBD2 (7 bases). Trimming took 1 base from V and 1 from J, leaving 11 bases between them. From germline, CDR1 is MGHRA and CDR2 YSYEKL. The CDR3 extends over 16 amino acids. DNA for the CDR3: TGCGCCAGCAGCCAAGTGGGGAGGGGGGCCAAAAACATTCAGTACTTC. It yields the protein CASSQVGRGAKNIQYF.

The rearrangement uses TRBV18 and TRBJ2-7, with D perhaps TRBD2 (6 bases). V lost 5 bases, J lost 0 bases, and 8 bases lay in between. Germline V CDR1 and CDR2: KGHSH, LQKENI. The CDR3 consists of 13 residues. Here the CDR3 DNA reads TGTGCCAGCTCAGACGGGGGCTCCTACGAGCAGTACTTC. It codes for CASSDGGSYEQYF.

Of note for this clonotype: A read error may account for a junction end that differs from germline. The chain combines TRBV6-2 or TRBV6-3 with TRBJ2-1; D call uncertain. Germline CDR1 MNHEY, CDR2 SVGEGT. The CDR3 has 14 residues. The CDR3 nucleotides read TGTACCAGCAGTTACTCACGCGGCTACAATGAGCAGTTCTTC. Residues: CTSSYSRGYNEQFF.